This T cell receptor (beta chain) originates from a study of blood T cell repertoires in COVID-19. The wider study: Acute and convalescent COVID-19 samples came from the United States, Italy and Spain.

The trim removed 2 bases at V and 6 bases at J, leaving 1 base unmatched. CDR1 and CDR2 from the germline V gene are LNHDA and SQIVND (reference sequence). This CDR3 region has 14 residues. Profiling relied on immunoSEQ multiplex PCR, and the TCRdb table lists in-frame clones only, not all of them. The table includes about 78,000 clones, about nine tenths detected once. This clone showed up just a few times. The sample comprised peripheral blood. The chain is built from TRBV19 and TRBJ1-6; 7 bases line up with TRBD1. This sequence was found in a man over 45 with active or convalescent COVID-19. The DNA of the CDR3 is TGTGCCAGTAGTATAACAGGGGCTAATTCACCCCTCCACTTT. Encoded protein: CASSITGANSPLHF.